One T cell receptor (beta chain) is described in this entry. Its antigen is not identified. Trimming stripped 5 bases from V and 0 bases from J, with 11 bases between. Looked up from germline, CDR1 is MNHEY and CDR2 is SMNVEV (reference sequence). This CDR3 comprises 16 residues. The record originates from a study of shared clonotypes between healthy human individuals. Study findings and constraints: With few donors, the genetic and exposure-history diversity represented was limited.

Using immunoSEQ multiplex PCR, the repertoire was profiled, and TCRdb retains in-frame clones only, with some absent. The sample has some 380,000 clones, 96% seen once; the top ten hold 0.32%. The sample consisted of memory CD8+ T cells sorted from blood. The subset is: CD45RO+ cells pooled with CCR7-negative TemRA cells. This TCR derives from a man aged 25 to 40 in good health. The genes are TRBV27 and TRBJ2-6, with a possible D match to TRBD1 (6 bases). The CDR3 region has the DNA TGTGCCAGCAGTCAACCACAGGGCTCTGGGGCCAACGTCCTGACTTTC. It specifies CASSQPQGSGANVLTF.